The 18 T cell receptor beta chains given below trace back to one sample, sequenced in a study of T cell clones after liver transplantation. Produced via immunoSEQ multiplex PCR; TCRdb's table is partial and in-frame only. The sample consists of about 75,000 clones, approximately 80% of them appearing once. The sequenced sample was CD4+ T cells from blood, obtained around 50 months after liver transplant. The receptors come from a human patient who received a liver transplant. Some T cells may possibly be graft donor cells.

The V gene is TRBV10-3, the J gene TRBJ2-2; 11 bases align to TRBD1. This CDR3 is 15 amino acids long. The V segment lost 7 bases and the J segment 8 bases; nucleotides outside the gene matches: 9. Germline assignment: CDR1 ENHRY and CDR2 SYGVKD. The CDR3 sequence: CAITPSRDRGGELFF. CDR3 sequence (DNA): TGTGCCATCACCCCGAGCCGGGACAGGGGGGGGGAGCTGTTTTTT.

This chain uses TRBV28 with TRBJ1-1; TRBD1 might be the D (5 bases). Trimming stripped 5 bases from V and 11 bases from J, with 18 bases between. CDR1 is MDHEN, CDR2 SYDVKM, per germline. The CDR3 loop spans 13 amino acids. The CDR3 reads CASSNPRGNLAFF. The CDR3, as DNA: TGTGCCAGCAGTAATCCTAGGGGTAATCTGGCTTTCTTT.

This sequence joins TRBV2 and TRBJ1-6; 9 bases line up with TRBD1. The CDR3 runs to 13 residues. Germline trimming cut 10 bases from V and 9 bases from J; bases unmatched to any gene: 7. Germline assignment: CDR1 SNHLY and CDR2 FYNNEI. The CDR3 coding sequence is TGTGCCACAACCGGGACAGGGAGTTCACCCCTCCACTTT. Encoded protein: CATTGTGSSPLHF.

The chain couples TRBV15 to TRBJ1-5; D unclear. The germline V gene has CDR1 LNHNV and CDR2 YYDKDF (reference sequence). V lost 3 bases and J lost 7, with 13 bases in between. The CDR3 is 14 residues long. The CDR3, as DNA: TGTGCCACCAGCAGTATGTCTGTGGCCCAGCCCCAGCATTTT. It is translated as CATSSMSVAQPQHF.

This chain uses TRBV11-3 with TRBJ2-3, with D perhaps matching TRBD1 or TRBD2 (5 bases each). The germline CDR1 and CDR2 sequences are SGHNT and YENEEA. The germline V and J ends were trimmed by 5 bases and 1 base, with 7 bases remaining between them. The CDR3 covers 13 residues. CDR3 DNA sequence: TGTGCCAGCAGCAGGGACGGCACAGATACGCAGTATTTT. Amino acids: CASSRDGTDTQYF.

This clone was recorded only once. The chain couples TRBV6-5 to TRBJ2-5; 8 nucleotides match TRBD1. Unmatched junction bases numbered 3, after V lost 2 bases and J lost 4 bases. The CDR3 extends over 14 amino acids. CDR1 and CDR2 from the germline V gene are MNHEY and SVGAGI. CDR3: CASSYTTGGETQYF. DNA of the CDR3: TGTGCCAGCAGTTACACCACAGGGGGAGAGACCCAGTACTTC.

The V gene is TRBV7-9, the J gene TRBJ1-1; 7 bases agree with TRBD1. The germline V gene encodes CDR1 SEHNR and CDR2 FQNEAQ (reference sequence). The ends lost 3 bases at V and 1 base at J; junction bases unmatched: 5. This CDR3 spans 15 amino acids. The CDR3, as DNA: TGTGCCAGCAGCTTCCTGACAGGGACGAACACTGAAGCTTTCTTT. Translation gives CASSFLTGTNTEAFF.

V usage is TRBV9 and J usage is TRBJ2-4; no clear D gene. The V and J ends lost 2 bases and 0 bases respectively, with 6 bases between them. Germline V gene lookup returns CDR1 SGDLS and CDR2 YYNGEE. This CDR3 contains 14 residues. The CDR3 here is CASSVTQAKNIQYF. CDR3 sequence (DNA): TGTGCCAGCAGCGTCACGCAAGCCAAAAACATTCAGTACTTC.

The chain recombines TRBV7-9 with TRBJ2-3; weak D call: TRBD2 (5 bases). This CDR3 is built from 12 residues. Germline values: CDR1 SEHNR, CDR2 FQNEAQ (reference sequence). V was trimmed by 6 bases and J by 1 base, leaving 5 bases between them. The CDR3: CASRRGTDTQYF. The CDR3 region has the DNA TGTGCCAGCAGGAGGGGCACAGATACGCAGTATTTT.

This clone was seen a handful of times. The rearrangement joins TRBV5-1 to TRBJ1-2; D is undetermined. V lost 1 base, J lost 4 bases, and 20 bases lay in between. Germline V gives CDR1 SGHRS, CDR2 YFSETQ. This CDR3 contains 17 residues. CDR3 residues: CASSLFGREVGTYGYTF. Here the CDR3 DNA reads TGCGCCAGCAGCTTGTTCGGTCGGGAAGTTGGTACCTATGGCTACACCTTC.

The J gene is TRBJ2-5, the V gene TRBV28, with 9 positions matching TRBD1. The junction had 7 bases not matched to a gene; V was cut back by 6 bases and J by 2 bases. There are 15 residues in the CDR3. The V gene's germline CDR1 is MDHEN and CDR2 SYDVKM. The CDR3 region is CASSSPGQGQETQYF. The CDR3 DNA sequence: TGTGCCAGCAGCTCCCCCGGACAGGGGCAAGAGACCCAGTACTTC.

The V call is TRBV19, the J call TRBJ1-1; TRBD1 is a possible D gene (6 bases). This CDR3 contains 14 residues. Germline V gene data show CDR1 as LNHDA and CDR2 as SQIVND (reference sequence). Trimming left V 5 bases short and J 6 bases short, with 16 bases between. CDR3: CASSPQQGVAEAFF. In DNA form, the CDR3 reads TGTGCCAGTAGTCCTCAACAGGGTGTGGCTGAAGCTTTCTTT.

The chain has TRBV30 and TRBJ2-7, with 7 bases that match TRBD2. Unmatched junction bases numbered 6, after V lost 4 bases and J lost 3 bases. Germline values: CDR1 GTSNPN, CDR2 SVGIG (reference sequence). The CDR3 loop spans 13 amino acids. CDR3 in amino acids: CAWTASGFYEQYF. The CDR3 bases are TGTGCCTGGACGGCTAGCGGCTTCTACGAGCAGTACTTC.

The chain uses TRBV5-4 and TRBJ2-5; 10 nucleotides line up with TRBD1. The assigned J gene may be wrong: the sequence end matches TRBJ2-7 better. Germline V gene lookup returns CDR1 SGHNT and CDR2 YYREEE (reference sequence). The CDR3 is 15 residues long. The CDR3 region has the DNA TGTGCCAGCAGGAGTGAGGGACAGGGGACCTACGAGCAGTACTTC. Its protein is CASRSEGQGTYEQYF.

The V call is TRBV7-2, the J call TRBJ2-1; TRBD1 might be the D (6 bases). The V end lost 3 bases, the J end lost 7 bases, and 16 bases lay between the germline ends. Germline V CDR1 and CDR2: SGHTA, FQGNSA. CDR3 length: 15 amino acids. CDR3 DNA: TGTGCCAGCAGCTTTCAGTCAGGGGCTTGGAATGAGCAGTTCTTC. This codes for CASSFQSGAWNEQFF.

The V and J genes are TRBV4-1 and TRBJ1-3; TRBD1 might be the D (5 bases). The germline CDR1 and CDR2 sequences are MGHRA and YSYEKL. This CDR3 spans 15 amino acids. V gave up 0 bases and J gave up 5 bases, with 11 bases separating them. The CDR3, as DNA: TGCGCCAGCAGCCAAGAGAAGGGGAACCGAAACACCATATATTTT. Protein product: CASSQEKGNRNTIYF.

The chain joins TRBV9 to TRBJ2-3; 15 bases match TRBD2. V shed 3 bases, J shed 9 bases, and the junction held 2 bases outside the gene matches. The length of the CDR3 is 14 residues. Germline V CDR1 and CDR2: SGDLS, YYNGEE. The CDR3 region is CASSAGLAGGTQYF. Here the CDR3 DNA reads TGTGCCAGCAGCGCCGGACTAGCGGGGGGGACGCAGTATTTT.

The rearrangement uses TRBV28 and TRBJ2-2; 7 nucleotides line up with TRBD1. The CDR3 extends over 16 amino acids. The junction had 10 bases not matched to a gene; V was cut back by 5 bases and J by 4 bases. Germline V CDR1 and CDR2: MDHEN, SYDVKM. CDR3 nucleotide sequence: TGTGCCAGCAGTACGAATCCGGGACAGAGCACCGGGGAGCTGTTTTTT. Encoded protein: CASSTNPGQSTGELFF.